Following are 29 T cell receptor beta chains from one sample sequenced in a study of shared clonotypes between healthy human individuals. Using immunoSEQ multiplex PCR, the repertoire was profiled, and TCRdb retains in-frame clones only, with some absent. The sample has around 500,000 clones, approximately 80% seen once. Sequencing was performed on PBMCs. Receptor source: a woman aged 40 to 50 in good health. Some clones in this sample may be carry-over from other donors' samples.

V is TRBV28 and J is TRBJ1-2; TRBD1 matches at 9 bases. After removal of 5 bases from V and 4 bases from J, the junction contained 8 bases not matched to a gene. This CDR3 is 15 amino acids long. Germline V lookup: CDR1 MDHEN, CDR2 SYDVKM. The CDR3 region is CASSETKQGAYGYTF. The CDR3 bases are TGTGCCAGCAGTGAGACAAAACAGGGGGCCTATGGCTACACCTTC.

This clone showed up just once. Other DNA sequences of this sample code for an identical CDR3. The gene calls are TRBV28 and TRBJ2-7; a weak D match, TRBD2 (5 bases). CDR1 and CDR2 (germline): MDHEN, SYDVKM. This CDR3 has 14 residues. V gave up 1 base and J gave up 0 bases, with 7 bases separating them. The CDR3, as DNA: TGTGCCAGCAGTTTATTGCGGGCCTCCTACGAGCAGTACTTC. It is translated as CASSLLRASYEQYF.

The CDR3 sequence is CASSIGTGDSNQPQHF. CDR3 coding DNA: TGTGCCAGCAGTATCGGGACAGGCGATAGCAATCAGCCCCAGCATTTT. The chain couples TRBV28 to TRBJ1-5; 8 bases line up with TRBD1. Germline V CDR1 and CDR2: MDHEN, SYDVKM. After removal of 5 bases from V and 0 bases from J, the junction contained 6 bases not matched to a gene. The CDR3 runs to 16 residues.

This chain's CDR3 is CAWCPTRSSDTQYF. For the CDR3, the DNA is TGTGCCTGGTGTCCGACTCGCAGTTCAGATACGCAGTATTTT. This chain links TRBV30 with TRBJ2-3; D unresolved. Germline assignment: CDR1 GTSNPN and CDR2 SVGIG (reference sequence). The V and J ends lost 5 bases and 4 bases respectively, with 16 bases between them. The CDR3 loop spans 14 amino acids.

The chain links TRBV29-1 to TRBJ2-7; D gene unclear. CDR1 and CDR2 from the germline V gene are SQVTM and ANQGSEA. Trimming cost V 5 bases and J 2 bases, with 13 bases left between them. CDR3 length: 13 amino acids. In nucleotides, the CDR3 is TGCAGCGTTCTATTGGACGGCACCTACGAGCAGTACTTC. This translates into CSVLLDGTYEQYF.

This clone was counted only a few times. The V gene is TRBV7-3, the J gene TRBJ2-3, with D unclear. Trimming took 3 bases from V and 1 from J, leaving 14 bases between them. CDR1 is SGHTA and CDR2 is FQGTGA in the germline V gene. CDR3 length: 16 residues. Written as DNA, the CDR3 is TGTGCCAGCAGCTTCTCGTCCACCTCCGGCACAGATACGCAGTATTTT. It translates to CASSFSSTSGTDTQYF.

V usage is TRBV30 and J usage is TRBJ1-1; perhaps TRBD1 as D (5 bases). The germline V and J ends were trimmed by 2 bases and 7 bases, with 23 bases remaining between them. The CDR3 is made up of 16 amino acids. The germline V gene encodes CDR1 GTSNPN and CDR2 SVGIG (reference sequence). This chain's CDR3 is CAWSPGPSSSNHEAFF. The CDR3, as DNA: TGTGCCTGGAGTCCAGGGCCATCGTCAAGTAACCATGAAGCTTTCTTT.

The chain joins TRBV28 to TRBJ2-1, with D possibly being TRBD1 (5 bases). Trimming removed 8 bases at V and 5 bases at J, with 13 bases between. CDR3 length: 13 amino acids. Germline loops: CDR1 MDHEN, CDR2 SYDVKM. The CDR3 reads CASGSGLNNEQFF. The CDR3, as DNA: TGTGCCAGCGGTTCAGGGCTCAACAATGAGCAGTTCTTC.

This clone was detected only once. CDR3 coding DNA: TGCGCCAGCAGCTTGGCGCGTGCGAACACTGAAGCTTTCTTT. Amino acids: CASSLARANTEAFF. The chain employs TRBV5-1 and TRBJ1-1, with D uncertain. This CDR3 has 14 amino acids. The germline V and J ends were trimmed by 0 bases and 1 base, with 7 bases remaining between them. Germline-derived CDR1 and CDR2 are SGHRS and YFSETQ.

This chain connects TRBV25-1 to TRBJ2-5; weak D call: TRBD2 (5 bases). V lost 4 bases to trimming and J lost 13 bases, with 16 bases between them. The CDR3 covers 12 residues. Germline CDR1 is MGHDK and CDR2 is SYGVNS. Here the CDR3 reads CASSASASGMYF. For the CDR3, the DNA is TGTGCCAGCAGTGCCTCTGCTTCCGGGATGTACTTC.

This clone was detected only a few times. J is TRBJ1-1 and V is TRBV9, with 10 bases matching TRBD1. This CDR3 is 15 amino acids long. Unmatched junction bases numbered 7, after V lost 3 bases and J lost 5 bases. CDR1 is SGDLS and CDR2 is YYNGEE in the germline V gene. For the CDR3, the DNA is TGTGCCAGCAGCGCAGTGGGACAGGGGTGGACTGAAGCTTTCTTT. Its protein is CASSAVGQGWTEAFF.

The gene calls are TRBV25-1 and TRBJ2-1, with unresolved D. This CDR3 contains 16 residues. Trimming took 6 bases from V and 1 from J, leaving 16 bases between them. Germline loops: CDR1 MGHDK, CDR2 SYGVNS. This chain's CDR3 is CASSAPEALSYNEQFF. CDR3 bases: TGTGCCAGCAGCGCCCCGGAAGCGCTTTCCTACAATGAGCAGTTCTTC.

As concerns this clone: One end of the junction fails to match germline, which may point to a read error. This chain uses TRBV14 with TRBJ2-2; no firm D call. Germline CDR1 reads SGHDN; CDR2 reads FVKESK. The CDR3 totals 14 residues. CDR3 bases: TGTGCCAACAGCCTCCAGGCCTCAGCCGGGGAGCTGTTTTTT. Protein sequence: CANSLQASAGELFF.

A remark on this clone: The sample carries other DNA sequences with the same CDR3. The rearrangement uses TRBV7-2 and TRBJ2-7; 8 bases align to TRBD2. Trimming at V came to 5 bases and at J to 6 bases, leaving 9 bases not matched to a gene. Germline V CDR1 and CDR2: SGHTA, FQGNSA. This CDR3 has 14 amino acids. For the CDR3, the DNA is TGTGCCAGCAGCCGCGGGGTAGCGGGACGCGAGCAGTACTTC. Its translation is CASSRGVAGREQYF.

This chain uses TRBV6-5 with TRBJ2-7; 8 nucleotides agree with TRBD1. Per the germline V gene, CDR1 is MNHEY and CDR2 is SVGAGI. The junction had 9 bases not matched to a gene; V was cut back by 5 bases and J by 3 bases. The CDR3 is 15 residues long. The CDR3 DNA follows: TGTGCCAGCAGTAGGACAGGGATCGGGGTCTACGAGCAGTACTTC. Translation: CASSRTGIGVYEQYF.

The CDR3 nucleotides read TGTGCCAGCAGTCCACTAGCGAGAGGCGTGGATGAGCAGTTCTTC. Translating gives CASSPLARGVDEQFF. The rearrangement links TRBV9 to TRBJ2-1; 7 bases are shared with TRBD2. In germline, CDR1 is SGDLS, CDR2 YYNGEE. The CDR3 covers 15 residues. V lost 5 bases, J lost 8 bases, and 13 bases stayed unmatched.

A word on this clone: Just one base apart from a much larger clone, this may be a read error. This chain links TRBV2 with TRBJ1-2, with D possibly TRBD1 on 5 matching bases. CDR1 is SNHLY, CDR2 FYNNEI, per germline. The CDR3 runs to 14 residues. CDR3 sequence: CACSEDLQGYGYTF. The CDR3 DNA is TGTGCCTGCAGTGAAGATCTGCAGGGTTATGGCTACACCTTC.

The chain carries TRBV6-1 and TRBJ1-2; the D is unclear. Trimming removed 8 bases at V and 0 bases at J, with 13 bases between. The CDR3 totals 14 residues. Germline V gene data show CDR1 as MNHNS and CDR2 as SASEGT. The CDR3, as DNA: TGTGCCAGCCAAGCAAAACACTCTAACTATGGCTACACCTTC. It translates to CASQAKHSNYGYTF.

The chain combines TRBV6-9 with TRBJ2-6, with TRBD2 matching 11 bases. The junction had 5 bases not matched to a gene; V was cut back by 7 bases and J by 0 bases. The CDR3 totals 17 residues. In germline, CDR1 is MNHGY, CDR2 SVAAGI. This CDR3 is CASTSGRPLSGANVLTF. The CDR3 nucleotides are TGTGCCAGCACTAGCGGGAGGCCACTCTCTGGGGCCAACGTCCTGACTTTC.

A note on this clone: This likely stems from a read error, as it lies one base from a far larger clone. The chain couples TRBV30 to TRBJ2-5; D may be TRBD1 or TRBD2 (8 bases each). Germline CDR1 reads GTSNPN; CDR2 reads SVGIG (reference sequence). The CDR3 runs 15 residues. The CDR3, as DNA: TGTGTCTGGAGTCGAGGACAGGGACTAGTAGAGGAGCAGTACTTC. Translated: CVWSRGQGLVEEQYF.

The chain is built from TRBV13 and TRBJ1-2; 9 nucleotides align to TRBD1. The V gene end was trimmed by 6 bases and the J gene end by 7 bases; junction bases not matched to a gene: 9. This CDR3 comprises 14 residues. Looked up from germline, CDR1 is PRHDT and CDR2 is FYEKMQ (reference sequence). This CDR3 reads CASRRTGDDGGYTF. CDR3 bases: TGTGCCAGCAGACGGACAGGGGACGATGGTGGCTACACCTTC.

The chain couples TRBV28 to TRBJ2-1, with D unclear. Per germline, CDR1 MDHEN and CDR2 SYDVKM. The CDR3 totals 13 residues. The V end was cut by 7 bases, the J end by 8 bases, with 15 bases between. The CDR3 DNA sequence: TGTGCCAGCACCCGTCCCTCTAGTGATGAGCAGTTCTTC. Protein sequence: CASTRPSSDEQFF. The full variable domain, rest sourced from reference TRBV28 and TRBJ2-1, is DVKVTQSSRYLVKRTGEKVFLECVQDMDHENMFWYRQDPGLGLRLIYFSYDVKMKEKGDIPEGYSVSREKKERFSLILESASTNQTSMYLCASTRPSSDEQFFGPGTRLTVL.

The CDR3 loop reads CATSPRLDTGELFF. The CDR3 nucleotides read TGTGCCACCTCCCCCCGGCTTGACACCGGGGAGCTGTTTTTT. The chain has TRBV5-4 and TRBJ2-2; D gene uncertain. Germline V gene sequence: CDR1 SGHNT, CDR2 YYREEE (reference sequence). The CDR3 is 14 residues long. V was cut by 9 bases and J by 3 bases, with 15 bases left in between.

This chain links TRBV28 with TRBJ2-1; weak D call: TRBD2 (5 bases). The V gene lost 6 bases and the J gene lost 9 bases, with 12 bases spanning the gap. The germline V gene has CDR1 MDHEN and CDR2 SYDVKM. The CDR3 loop spans 12 amino acids. CDR3 sequence reads: CASSPLGVEQFF. CDR3 DNA: TGTGCCAGCAGCCCACTAGGTGTTGAGCAGTTCTTC. Looking up the rest from reference TRBV28 and TRBJ2-1 gives the full variable domain: DVKVTQSSRYLVKRTGEKVFLECVQDMDHENMFWYRQDPGLGLRLIYFSYDVKMKEKGDIPEGYSVSREKKERFSLILESASTNQTSMYLCASSPLGVEQFFGPGTRLTVL.

The CDR3 DNA reads as TGTGCCAGCAGCTTTTTTCGTGAGAACACTGAAGCTTTCTTT. This sequence encodes CASSFFRENTEAFF. This chain links TRBV9 with TRBJ1-1; D is uncertain. Trimming shortened V by 4 bases and J by 1 base, and 11 bases separated the two germline ends. The CDR3 spans 14 residues. Per germline, CDR1 SGDLS and CDR2 YYNGEE.

This clone has only a few counts. The J gene is TRBJ2-2, the V gene TRBV10-1, with D unclear. This CDR3 is 12 amino acids long. The germline V and J ends were trimmed by 4 bases and 4 bases, with 4 bases remaining between them. Germline assignment: CDR1 WNHNN and CDR2 SYGVQD (reference sequence). This chain's CDR3 is CASSGLTGELFF. Here the CDR3 DNA reads TGCGCCAGCAGTGGACTCACCGGGGAGCTGTTTTTT.

J is TRBJ2-5 and V is TRBV2; D might be TRBD1 or TRBD2, each matching 5 bases. From germline, CDR1 is SNHLY and CDR2 FYNNEI. The CDR3 loop spans 12 amino acids. The V end was cut by 3 bases, the J end by 5 bases, with 7 bases between. CDR3 loop: CASSERGETQYF. For the CDR3, the DNA is TGTGCCAGCAGTGAGAGGGGTGAGACCCAGTACTTC.

V and J are TRBV5-4 and TRBJ2-7; the match to TRBD2 covers 7 bases. This CDR3 contains 14 residues. Germline values: CDR1 SGHNT, CDR2 YYREEE (reference sequence). The V gene end was trimmed by 4 bases and the J gene end by 2 bases; junction bases not matched to a gene: 6. CDR3 nucleotides: TGTGCCAGCAGCACCCGGACTAGGGCCTACGAGCAGTACTTC. Translating it yields CASSTRTRAYEQYF.

In regard to this clone: A far larger clone is a single base away, which makes a read error likely. The sample contains more than one DNA sequence encoding this CDR3. The V and J genes are TRBV5-4 and TRBJ2-7; 13 bases fit TRBD2. From germline, CDR1 is SGHNT and CDR2 YYREEE (reference sequence). J gave up 3 bases and V 0 bases, and 0 bases lay outside the gene matches. CDR3 length: 15 amino acids. The CDR3 here is CASSLGTSGSYEQYF. DNA of the CDR3: TGTGCCAGCAGCTTGGGGACTAGCGGGAGCTACGAGCAGTACTTC.